The 23 T cell receptor beta chains listed next were all sequenced from one sample in a study of T cell repertoires in ileal Crohn's disease. Documented time point: neoterminal ileum biopsy at postoperative endoscopy, about 6 months after surgery. The data were produced by immunoSEQ multiplex PCR, yet TCRdb's version contains in-frame clones alone and is incomplete. The profile shows some 10,000 clones, 75% to 85% of them singletons. The source material was ileal tissue. The receptors were gathered from an adult with Crohn's disease.

The chain employs TRBV9 and TRBJ1-1; D is perhaps TRBD1 (6 bases). Trimming cost V 4 bases and J 1 base, with 11 bases left between them. CDR1 SGDLS and CDR2 YYNGEE come from the germline V gene. CDR3 length: 14 amino acids. Here the CDR3 DNA reads TGTGCCAGCAGCCGCAGGGGATCGAACACTGAAGCTTTCTTT. Encoded protein: CASSRRGSNTEAFF.

The rearrangement links TRBV6-4 to TRBJ2-1; TRBD2 matches 13 bases. Germline CDR1 MRHNA, CDR2 SNTAGT. The CDR3 sequence is 15 residues long. The V segment lost 6 bases and the J segment 6 bases; nucleotides outside the gene matches: 5. The CDR3 region is CASSPTSGGANEQFF. CDR3 sequence (DNA): TGTGCCAGCAGCCCCACTAGCGGGGGGGCCAATGAGCAGTTCTTC.

The chain is built from TRBV5-1 and TRBJ2-3; no clear D. The germline V and J ends were trimmed by 0 bases and 0 bases, with 11 bases remaining between them. Germline loops: CDR1 SGHRS, CDR2 YFSETQ. CDR3 length: 16 residues. The CDR3 loop reads CASSLVGMISTDTQYF. CDR3 sequence (DNA): TGCGCCAGCAGCTTGGTGGGCATGATAAGCACAGATACGCAGTATTTT.

The gene calls are TRBV19 and TRBJ1-2; TRBD1 matches 10 bases. The CDR3 sequence is 16 residues long. V shed 6 bases, J shed 4 bases, and the junction held 11 bases outside the gene matches. Germline values: CDR1 LNHDA, CDR2 SQIVND (reference sequence). The CDR3 protein is CASSRTGGVFGYGYTF. The CDR3 DNA reads TGTGCCAGTAGCCGGACAGGGGGGGTTTTTGGCTATGGCTACACCTTC.

The CDR3 bases are TGTGCCACTAGACCGGGACTAGCGGTTGGGACCGGGGAGCTGTTTTTT. It translates to CATRPGLAVGTGELFF. V gene TRBV15 combines with J gene TRBJ2-2, with 11 nucleotides matching TRBD2. The junction had 11 bases not matched to a gene; V was cut back by 9 bases and J by 5 bases. In germline, CDR1 is LNHNV, CDR2 YYDKDF (reference sequence). CDR3 length equals 16 residues. The complete variable domain, with remaining parts taken from reference TRBV15 and TRBJ2-2, reads DAMVIQNPRYQVTQFGKPVTLSCSQTLNHNVMYWYQQKSSQAPKLLFHYYDKDFNNEADTPDNFQSRRPNTSFCFLDIRSPGLGDTAMYLCATRPGLAVGTGELFFGEGSRLTVL.

The V call is TRBV7-2, the J call TRBJ2-7, with D hard to call. The V end was cut by 5 bases, the J end by 1 base, with 18 bases between. This CDR3 region has 16 residues. The germline V gene has CDR1 SGHTA and CDR2 FQGNSA. This CDR3 reads CASSPNIGGRSYEQYF. The DNA of the CDR3 is TGTGCCAGCAGCCCCAACATCGGCGGCAGATCCTACGAGCAGTACTTC.

The chain recombines TRBV5-1 with TRBJ1-2; D is unresolved. The CDR3 is made up of 12 amino acids. Trimming pared 5 bases from V and 6 bases from J, leaving 11 bases between. Germline CDR1 SGHRS, CDR2 YFSETQ. CDR3 in DNA: TGCGCCAGCAGGGGAGCTGGGGATGGCTACACCTTC. This translates into CASRGAGDGYTF.

The chain has TRBV2 and TRBJ2-2; D is uncertain. This CDR3 contains 14 residues. Trimming took off 4 bases at V and 1 base at J, with 7 bases between the two ends. The germline CDR1 and CDR2 sequences are SNHLY and FYNNEI. The CDR3 loop reads CASSVIRNTGELFF. The CDR3 DNA sequence: TGTGCCAGCAGTGTTATCAGGAACACCGGGGAGCTGTTTTTT.

J is TRBJ1-5 and V is TRBV29-1, with TRBD1 as a possible D gene (6 bases). The ends were cut back, 6 bases at V and 3 bases at J, with 18 bases in the middle. The CDR3 is 15 amino acids. The germline CDR1 and CDR2 sequences are SQVTM and ANQGSEA. This CDR3 reads CSVSFLGADNQPQHF. DNA for the CDR3: TGCAGCGTATCTTTTCTGGGGGCTGACAATCAGCCCCAGCATTTT.

This clone showed up just once. The chain links TRBV6-6 to TRBJ2-3, with a tentative D call TRBD1 (6 bases). This CDR3 spans 12 amino acids. V was clipped by 5 bases and J by 9 bases, with 12 bases between them. The germline V gene has CDR1 MNHNY and CDR2 SVGAGI (reference sequence). The CDR3 sequence is CASSPPGATQYF. The CDR3 nucleotides read TGTGCCAGCAGTCCTCCAGGGGCCACGCAGTATTTT.

The chain combines TRBV29-1 with TRBJ2-7; 9 bases fit TRBD1. Germline trimming cut 6 bases from V and 5 bases from J; bases unmatched to any gene: 8. The CDR3 consists of 13 residues. Germline CDR1 SQVTM, CDR2 ANQGSEA. The CDR3 loop reads CSVGDRVADEQYF. The CDR3 nucleotides are TGCAGCGTCGGGGACAGGGTTGCGGACGAGCAGTACTTC.

V gene TRBV20-1 combines with J gene TRBJ1-2, with a tentative D call TRBD1 (5 bases). With 1 base removed from V and 6 bases from J, the gap between germline ends came to 6 bases. Looked up from germline, CDR1 is DFQATT and CDR2 is SNEGSKA (reference sequence). The CDR3 runs 11 residues. CDR3 loop: CSARVRDGYTF. The CDR3 DNA follows: TGCAGTGCTAGAGTCAGGGATGGCTACACCTTC.

The count of this clone is one. The genes are TRBV2 and TRBJ2-4, with TRBD1 identical over 8 bases. The CDR3 extends over 12 amino acids. Germline loops: CDR1 SNHLY, CDR2 FYNNEI. V shed 6 bases and J 6 bases; nucleotides not matched to a gene: 1. CDR3 DNA: TGTGCCAGCAGGGACAGGGCAAACATTCAGTACTTC. Translated, it gives CASRDRANIQYF. Complete variable domain (other parts from reference TRBV2 and TRBJ2-4): EPEVTQTPSHQVTQMGQEVILRCVPISNHLYFYWYRQILGQKVEFLVSFYNNEISEKSEIFDDQFSVERPDGSNFTLKIRSTKLEDSAMYFCASRDRANIQYFGAGTRLSVL.

V gene TRBV6-5 combines with J gene TRBJ1-1; no definite D call. Germline CDR1 and CDR2: MNHEY and SVGAGI. The germline V and J ends were trimmed by 0 bases and 2 bases, with 7 bases remaining between them. The CDR3 extends over 14 amino acids. The CDR3 nucleotides read TGTGCCAGCAGTTACTCGGGAGGAAACACTGAAGCTTTCTTT. Translating it yields CASSYSGGNTEAFF.

The V gene is TRBV7-9, the J gene TRBJ1-3; D perhaps matches TRBD1 (5 bases). Germline values: CDR1 SEHNR, CDR2 FQNEAQ (reference sequence). This CDR3 spans 15 amino acids. Between the trimmed V and J ends, which lost 4 bases and 2 bases, there was a span of 12 bases. The CDR3 spells CASSWTQVTGNTIYF. CDR3 DNA: TGTGCCAGCAGCTGGACACAGGTGACTGGAAACACCATATATTTT.

J is TRBJ1-6 and V is TRBV25-1, with a tentative D call TRBD1 (5 bases). The V gene lost 2 bases and the J gene lost 5 bases, with 7 bases spanning the gap. This CDR3 has 14 residues. Germline CDR1 is MGHDK and CDR2 is SYGVNS. For the CDR3, the DNA is TGTGCCAGCAGTGAAATAGGGGATAATTCACCCCTCCACTTT. Translated, it gives CASSEIGDNSPLHF.

This chain connects TRBV6-1 to TRBJ1-6; no reliable D call. This CDR3 has 16 amino acids. V lost 6 bases and J 9 bases, leaving 21 bases between the germline ends. CDR1 and CDR2 (germline): MNHNS, SASEGT. The CDR3 DNA reads as TGTGCCAGCAGCGAACTTCCGGCAGGCCGGGGTTCACCCCTCCACTTT. Amino acids: CASSELPAGRGSPLHF.

This chain uses TRBV29-1 with TRBJ2-3; 7 bases are a match to TRBD2. The junction had 8 bases not matched to a gene; V was cut back by 4 bases and J by 4 bases. The V gene's germline CDR1 is SQVTM and CDR2 ANQGSEA. The CDR3 spans 14 residues. The CDR3 sequence: CSVGGGYEADTQYF. Written as DNA, the CDR3 is TGCAGCGTTGGGGGGGGTTATGAAGCAGATACGCAGTATTTT.

In its sample, this clone was seen a few times. V gene TRBV25-1 combines with J gene TRBJ1-4; D perhaps matches TRBD1 (5 bases). This CDR3 contains 13 residues. CDR1 is MGHDK, CDR2 SYGVNS, per germline. Trimming removed 11 bases from V and 5 bases from J, with 15 bases in between. DNA of the CDR3: TGTGCCTCCTTACAGGAGAACAATGAAAAACTGTTTTTT. Translating it yields CASLQENNEKLFF. Full variable domain (missing parts from reference TRBV25-1 and TRBJ1-4): EADIYQTPRYLVIGTGKKITLECSQTMGHDKMYWYQQDPGMELHLIHYSYGVNSTEKGDLSSESTVSRIRTEHFPLTLESARPSHTSQYLCASLQENNEKLFFGSGTQLSVL.

The V call is TRBV6-1, the J call TRBJ2-5; 11 nucleotides align to TRBD2. The CDR3 spans 15 residues. Germline CDR1 MNHNS, CDR2 SASEGT. V shed 2 bases and J 4 bases; nucleotides not matched to a gene: 3. The CDR3 loop reads CASSELAGGPETQYF. The CDR3 coding sequence is TGTGCCAGCAGTGAATTAGCGGGGGGGCCAGAGACCCAGTACTTC.

There are a few counts of this clone. The chain links TRBV5-1 to TRBJ1-2; 8 bases align to TRBD1. Germline CDR1 and CDR2: SGHRS and YFSETQ. V trimming: 4 bases; J trimming: 6 bases; junction bases outside the gene matches: 8. This CDR3 is 14 amino acids long. The CDR3 DNA reads TGCGCCAGCAGCACGGACAGGGTGAGGGATGGCTACACCTTC. Translated: CASSTDRVRDGYTF.

V is TRBV7-2 and J is TRBJ2-7; 10 nucleotides agree with TRBD2. The CDR3 has 15 amino acids. The germline gives CDR1 SGHTA, CDR2 FQGNSA. The junction had 10 bases not matched to a gene; V was cut back by 6 bases and J by 5 bases. Here the CDR3 reads CASSLTSGASHEQYF. The CDR3 region has the DNA TGTGCCAGCAGTCTAACTAGCGGGGCGTCTCACGAGCAGTACTTC.

This clone was recorded once. The rearrangement joins TRBV12-5 to TRBJ2-7, with 8 bases lining up with TRBD1. V dropped 6 bases and J dropped 6; count of bases not matched to a gene: 4. The germline V gene has CDR1 LGHNT and CDR2 FRNRAP. The CDR3 consists of 12 residues. The DNA for the CDR3 is TGTGCTAGTGGCCGTGACAGGGGCGAGCAGTACTTC. Its translation: CASGRDRGEQYF.